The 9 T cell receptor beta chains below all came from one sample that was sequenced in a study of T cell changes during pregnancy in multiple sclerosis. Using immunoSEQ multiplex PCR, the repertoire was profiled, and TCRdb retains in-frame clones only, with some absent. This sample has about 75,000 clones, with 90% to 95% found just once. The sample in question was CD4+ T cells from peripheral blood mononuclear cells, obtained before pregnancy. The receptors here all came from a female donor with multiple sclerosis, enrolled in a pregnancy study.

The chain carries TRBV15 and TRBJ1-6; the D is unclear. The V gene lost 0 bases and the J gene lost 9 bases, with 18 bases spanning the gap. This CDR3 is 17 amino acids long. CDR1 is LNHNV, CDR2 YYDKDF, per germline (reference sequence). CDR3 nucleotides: TGTGCCACCAGCAGAGATGGGTGGGAGTCGGTTGGTTCACCCCTCCACTTT. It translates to CATSRDGWESVGSPLHF.

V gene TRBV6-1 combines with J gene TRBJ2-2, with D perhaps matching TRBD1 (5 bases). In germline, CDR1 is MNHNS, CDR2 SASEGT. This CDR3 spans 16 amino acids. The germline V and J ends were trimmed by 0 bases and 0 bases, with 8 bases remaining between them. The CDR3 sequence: CASSEAYRTNTGELFF. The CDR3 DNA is TGTGCCAGCAGTGAAGCTTACAGGACGAACACCGGGGAGCTGTTTTTT.

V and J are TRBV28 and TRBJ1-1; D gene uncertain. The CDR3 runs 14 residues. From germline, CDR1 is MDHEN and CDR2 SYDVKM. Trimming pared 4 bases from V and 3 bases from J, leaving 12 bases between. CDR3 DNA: TGTGCCAGCAGTTCGACTCGTGTAGACACTGAAGCTTTCTTT. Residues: CASSSTRVDTEAFF.

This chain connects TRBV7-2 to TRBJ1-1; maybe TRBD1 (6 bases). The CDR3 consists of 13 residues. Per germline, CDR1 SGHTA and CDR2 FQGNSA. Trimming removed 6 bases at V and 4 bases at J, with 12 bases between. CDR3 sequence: CASSTIRGTEAFF. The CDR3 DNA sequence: TGTGCCAGCAGTACCATCAGGGGCACTGAAGCTTTCTTT.

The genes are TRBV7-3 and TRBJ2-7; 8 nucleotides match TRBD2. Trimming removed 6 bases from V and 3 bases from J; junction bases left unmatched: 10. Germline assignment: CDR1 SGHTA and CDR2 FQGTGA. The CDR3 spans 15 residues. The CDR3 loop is CASSPQAGVGYEQYF. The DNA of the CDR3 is TGTGCCAGCAGTCCTCAAGCGGGAGTAGGCTACGAGCAGTACTTC.

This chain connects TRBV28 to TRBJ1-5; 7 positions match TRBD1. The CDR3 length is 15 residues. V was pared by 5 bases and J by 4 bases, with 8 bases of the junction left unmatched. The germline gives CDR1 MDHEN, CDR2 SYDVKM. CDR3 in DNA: TGTGCCAGCAGTGCAGCCGGGACAGAGAATCAGCCCCAGCATTTT. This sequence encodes CASSAAGTENQPQHF.

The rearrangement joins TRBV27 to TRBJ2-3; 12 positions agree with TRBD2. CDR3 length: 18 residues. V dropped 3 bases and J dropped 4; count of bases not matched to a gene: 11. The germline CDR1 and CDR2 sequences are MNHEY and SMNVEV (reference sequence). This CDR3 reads CASSFRGTSGHLADTQYF. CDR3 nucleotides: TGTGCCAGCAGTTTTAGAGGGACTAGCGGGCACCTGGCAGATACGCAGTATTTT.

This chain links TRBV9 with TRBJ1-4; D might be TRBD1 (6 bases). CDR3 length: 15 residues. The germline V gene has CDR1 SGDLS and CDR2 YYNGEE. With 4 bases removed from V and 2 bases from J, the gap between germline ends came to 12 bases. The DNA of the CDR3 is TGTGCCAGCAGCACCAGAAGGGGGACTAATGAAAAACTGTTTTTT. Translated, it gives CASSTRRGTNEKLFF.

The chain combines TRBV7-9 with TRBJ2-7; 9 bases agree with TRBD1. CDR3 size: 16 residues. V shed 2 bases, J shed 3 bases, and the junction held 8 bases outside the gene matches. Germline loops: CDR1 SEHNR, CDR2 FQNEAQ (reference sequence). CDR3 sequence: CASSLFKGTGYYEQYF. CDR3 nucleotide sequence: TGTGCCAGCAGCTTATTTAAAGGGACAGGGTACTACGAGCAGTACTTC.